This TCR beta chain was sequenced for a study of CD8 T cells in Susac syndrome. RNA, at about 0.45 to 1 ug, was reverse transcribed with random hexamers. TCRdb called the immunoSEQ multiplex PCR reads again in MiXCR, with one record for every CDR3 protein. The data hold about 400,000 distinct CDR3 sequences, with roughly 85% observed a single time. The authors sequenced TCR beta from blood CD8+ and CD4+ T cells. Negative magnetic isolation gave CD8+ and CD4+ cells; FACS enriched CD8+ TEMRA. Trimming took 7 bases from V and 1 from J, leaving 13 bases between them. The CDR3 loop spans 14 amino acids. Germline CDR1 SNHLY, CDR2 FYNNEI.

This clonotype originated in a human donor with multiple sclerosis. The V gene is TRBV2, the J gene TRBJ1-1; D not certain. The sample comprised CD8+ T cells from PBMCs. CDR3 region: CASTRMGGNTEAFF. Here the CDR3 DNA reads TGTGCCAGCACCCGAATGGGTGGGAACACTGAAGCTTTCTTT.